This entry is about one T cell receptor beta chain. The antigen is unknown. The data derive from a study of memory CD4+ T cells and cytomegalovirus serostatus. About the study: Of the healthy Belgian adults, 9 were CMV seropositive and 24 seronegative. The study's findings and limits: CD4+ memory repertoires contained about two fifths of the 164 reported CMV TCRbeta sequences.

The sort gate was single viable CD3+CD4+CD8-CD45RO+ cells for memory CD4+ T cells. Positive selection with CD4 microbeads enriched total CD4+ T cells. Germline V gene lookup returns CDR1 SNHLY and CDR2 FYNNEI. V dropped 6 bases and J dropped 2; count of bases not matched to a gene: 4. The CDR3 has 14 residues. Generated by immunoSEQ multiplex PCR, the TCRdb table keeps only in-frame clones and is missing some. The table includes some 48,000 clones, around 78% detected once. Specimen: memory CD4+ T cells from blood. The sequence derives from an adult in good health and CMV-seronegative. This chain joins TRBV2 and TRBJ2-7; 10 bases map to TRBD2. The CDR3 protein is CASSGLAATYEQYF. The CDR3 coding sequence is TGTGCCAGCAGCGGACTAGCGGCCACCTACGAGCAGTACTTC.